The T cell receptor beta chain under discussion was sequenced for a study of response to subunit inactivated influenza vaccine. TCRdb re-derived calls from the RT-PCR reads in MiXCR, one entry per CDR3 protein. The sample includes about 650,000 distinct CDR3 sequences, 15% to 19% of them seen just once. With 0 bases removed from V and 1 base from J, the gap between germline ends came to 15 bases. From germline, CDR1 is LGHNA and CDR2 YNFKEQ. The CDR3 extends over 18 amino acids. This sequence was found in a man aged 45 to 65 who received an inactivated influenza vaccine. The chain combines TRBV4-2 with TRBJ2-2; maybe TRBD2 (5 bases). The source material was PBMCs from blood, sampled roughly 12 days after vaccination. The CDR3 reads CASSQDRGSFLNTGELFF. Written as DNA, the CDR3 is TGTGCCAGCAGCCAAGATAGAGGGTCCTTCCTGAACACCGGGGAGCTGTTTTTT.